Below are 21 T cell receptor beta chains sequenced from a single sample in a study of sequential checkpoint blockade in melanoma. The table came from immunoSEQ multiplex PCR; TCRdb's copy has only in-frame clones and leaves some out. This sample yields 20,000 or so clones, of which roughly 73% are seen a single time; around 20% belongs to the top ten. Described treatment: randomized to nivolumab then ipilimumab (arm A) or the reverse (arm B). Sequenced material: CD8+ T cells sorted from blood (inferred from file names), taken from a patient given nivolumab and ipilimumab in sequence. These receptors were obtained from a human donor with melanoma.

The chain recombines TRBV7-6 with TRBJ1-1, with 9 bases fitting TRBD1. The germline V gene has CDR1 SGHVS and CDR2 FNYEAQ. The CDR3 covers 14 residues. With V trimmed by 5 bases and J by 4 bases, 5 bases remained unmatched. The CDR3 loop is CASSRTGVSTEAFF. The CDR3 nucleotides read TGTGCCAGCAGCCGGACAGGGGTGAGCACTGAAGCTTTCTTT.

The V call is TRBV7-9, the J call TRBJ2-7; D may be TRBD1 (5 bases). V lost 5 bases and J lost 3, with 11 bases in between. This CDR3 is built from 13 residues. Germline V CDR1 and CDR2: SEHNR, FQNEAQ (reference sequence). The CDR3 here is CASSPPGNYEQYF. In nucleotides, the CDR3 is TGTGCCAGCAGCCCGCCAGGGAACTACGAGCAGTACTTC.

The genes are TRBV15 and TRBJ2-3; 7 bases are a match to TRBD2. V gave up 1 base and J gave up 6 bases; unmatched junction bases: 7. Germline V gene data show CDR1 as LNHNV and CDR2 as YYDKDF (reference sequence). The CDR3 consists of 15 residues. DNA for the CDR3: TGTGCCACCAGCAGAGTGGGAGGGGCCGCCGATACGCAGTATTTT. It codes for CATSRVGGAADTQYF. The full variable domain, with the rest looked up from reference TRBV15 and TRBJ2-3, is DAMVIQNPRYQVTQFGKPVTLSCSQTLNHNVMYWYQQKSSQAPKLLFHYYDKDFNNEADTPDNFQSRRPNTSFCFLDIRSPGLGDTAMYLCATSRVGGAADTQYFGPGTRLTVL.

The J gene is TRBJ2-5, the V gene TRBV29-1; a possible D gene is TRBD2 (7 bases). Germline V gene data show CDR1 as SQVTM and CDR2 as ANQGSEA. The V end was cut by 6 bases, the J end by 5 bases, with 19 bases between. The CDR3 length is 14 residues. The CDR3 nucleotides are TGCAGCGTAGAATCAGGGGTGGGAGGGGAGACCCAGTACTTC. Protein sequence: CSVESGVGGETQYF.

The V call is TRBV9, the J call TRBJ2-5; no definite D call. The DNA end is a closer match to TRBJ2-7, so the J assignment may be wrong. The length of the CDR3 is 14 residues. CDR1 SGDLS and CDR2 YYNGEE come from the germline V gene. The CDR3 DNA sequence: TGTGCCAGCAGCGCCCCAAATAGCTCCTACGAGCAGTACTTC. Protein sequence: CASSAPNSSYEQYF.

This clone was detected only a few times. This chain links TRBV10-3 with TRBJ1-5; 10 nucleotides agree with TRBD1. J gave up 0 bases and V 5 bases, and 13 bases lay outside the gene matches. CDR1 and CDR2 from the germline V gene are ENHRY and SYGVKD. The CDR3 is 19 residues long. In DNA form, the CDR3 reads TGTGCCATCAGTCCCTCACCCCGGACAGGGGGATATAGCAATCAGCCCCAGCATTTT. Translation: CAISPSPRTGGYSNQPQHF.

The rearrangement joins TRBV9 to TRBJ2-1, with D maybe TRBD2 (7 bases). V was shortened by 3 bases and J by 8 bases, with 15 bases between the two germline ends. This CDR3 has 14 amino acids. Germline V gives CDR1 SGDLS, CDR2 YYNGEE. CDR3 sequence (DNA): TGTGCCAGCAGCGAGGGGGGACTACGCGATGAGCAGTTCTTC. It specifies CASSEGGLRDEQFF. Together with reference TRBV9 and TRBJ2-1, the CDR3 gives the full variable domain: DSGVTQTPKHLITATGQRVTLRCSPRSGDLSVYWYQQSLDQGLQFLIQYYNGEERAKGNILERFSAQQFPDLHSELNLSSLELGDSALYFCASSEGGLRDEQFFGPGTRLTVL.

The rearrangement links TRBV13 to TRBJ2-5; 7 nucleotides line up with TRBD1. Trimming took 5 bases from V and 5 from J; bases not matched to a gene: 11. In germline, CDR1 is PRHDT, CDR2 FYEKMQ (reference sequence). The CDR3 is made up of 15 amino acids. The CDR3: CASSTKTGSFETQYF. The CDR3 DNA sequence: TGTGCCAGCAGCACCAAGACAGGGTCCTTCGAGACCCAGTACTTC.

The chain links TRBV28 to TRBJ2-5, with 8 bases aligning to TRBD1. Trimming took 4 bases from V and 3 from J; bases not matched to a gene: 7. Germline-derived CDR1 and CDR2 are MDHEN and SYDVKM. This CDR3 spans 15 amino acids. CDR3 in DNA: TGTGCCAGCAGTTGGCTGGACAGGGACGAAGAGACCCAGTACTTC. Translated: CASSWLDRDEETQYF. The variable domain in full, with the rest retrieved from reference TRBV28 and TRBJ2-5, is DVKVTQSSRYLVKRTGEKVFLECVQDMDHENMFWYRQDPGLGLRLIYFSYDVKMKEKGDIPEGYSVSREKKERFSLILESASTNQTSMYLCASSWLDRDEETQYFGPGTRLLVL.

This clone was seen only once. The chain combines TRBV4-1 with TRBJ2-2; TRBD1 might be the D (5 bases). Germline CDR1 MGHRA, CDR2 YSYEKL. The CDR3 loop spans 16 amino acids. Trimming took 2 bases from V and 6 from J, leaving 16 bases between them. CDR3 nucleotides: TGCGCCAGCAGCCAACACATACTCCAGGGTCCCGGGGAGCTGTTTTTT. Protein sequence: CASSQHILQGPGELFF.

This chain connects TRBV28 to TRBJ2-3; 7 bases agree with TRBD2. The CDR3 runs to 17 residues. Germline CDR1 reads MDHEN; CDR2 reads SYDVKM. V trimming: 3 bases; J trimming: 6 bases; junction bases outside the gene matches: 15. The CDR3 DNA reads as TGTGCCAGCAGTTTGGCTGTGGGGGAGGGGCTTCGTGATACGCAGTATTTT. Its translation is CASSLAVGEGLRDTQYF.

This clone was seen a handful of times. The chain recombines TRBV7-2 with TRBJ2-5, with 9 bases fitting TRBD2. This CDR3 has 16 residues. After removal of 3 bases from V and 3 bases from J, the junction contained 8 bases not matched to a gene. Germline V lookup: CDR1 SGHTA, CDR2 FQGNSA. Here the CDR3 DNA reads TGTGCCAGCAGCTTGGTCGTGGGCGGGGGGGAAGAGACCCAGTACTTC. Amino acids: CASSLVVGGGEETQYF.

This clone was detected a few times. The identical CDR3 is also encoded by other nucleotide sequences in the sample. The chain is built from TRBV2 and TRBJ2-3, with D perhaps matching TRBD1 (6 bases). The CDR3 covers 15 residues. CDR1 is SNHLY and CDR2 is FYNNEI in the germline V gene. V shed 6 bases and J shed 0 bases, with 13 bases lying between them. The CDR3, as DNA: TGTGCCAGCAGCCCTGGGACATCTAGCACAGATACGCAGTATTTT. Its translation is CASSPGTSSTDTQYF.

V is TRBV7-9 and J is TRBJ1-2; no reliable D call. This CDR3 contains 15 residues. Looked up from germline, CDR1 is SEHNR and CDR2 is FQNEAQ (reference sequence). V dropped 5 bases and J dropped 8 bases, with 21 bases sitting between them. CDR3 sequence reads: CASSPPKASTGGYTF. In DNA form, the CDR3 reads TGTGCCAGCAGCCCCCCCAAAGCCTCGACTGGAGGCTACACCTTC. The whole variable domain, remainder taken from reference TRBV7-9 and TRBJ1-2, is DTGVSQNPRHKITKRGQNVTFRCDPISEHNRLYWYRQTLGQGPEFLTYFQNEAQLEKSRLLSDRFSAERPKGSFSTLEIQRTEQGDSAMYLCASSPPKASTGGYTFGSGTRLTVV.

This clone is judged medium-sized. This chain connects TRBV28 to TRBJ1-5; TRBD1 matches 9 bases. The CDR3 spans 19 residues. Germline CDR1 is MDHEN and CDR2 is SYDVKM. V trimming: 1 base; J trimming: 2 bases; junction bases outside the gene matches: 12. The CDR3 protein is CASSLSRQGGTPGNQPQHF. The CDR3 DNA reads as TGTGCCAGCAGTTTATCCCGACAGGGGGGGACCCCTGGCAATCAGCCCCAGCATTTT.

V is TRBV30 and J is TRBJ1-3; D call uncertain. CDR3 size: 14 residues. The V end lost 1 base, the J end lost 2 bases, and 9 bases lay between the germline ends. Germline V gene sequence: CDR1 GTSNPN, CDR2 SVGIG (reference sequence). CDR3 sequence (DNA): TGTGCCTGGAGTGGGAGCAGAGCTGGAAACACCATATATTTT. This encodes CAWSGSRAGNTIYF.

This chain uses TRBV5-1 with TRBJ2-7; 9 nucleotides match TRBD1. Germline CDR1 SGHRS, CDR2 YFSETQ. J was trimmed by 3 bases and V by 5 bases; bases with no gene match: 6. This CDR3 comprises 14 residues. The CDR3 region has the DNA TGCGCCAGCAGTCGGGACAGGGACTACTACGAGCAGTACTTC. Its protein product is CASSRDRDYYEQYF.

The chain joins TRBV7-8 to TRBJ2-1; tentatively, D is TRBD2 (6 bases). V shed 1 base and J shed 5 bases, with 15 bases lying between them. The CDR3 has 16 amino acids. From germline, CDR1 is SGHVS and CDR2 FQNEAQ. The CDR3 reads CASSLGPGTPDNEQFF. CDR3 coding DNA: TGTGCCAGCAGCTTAGGTCCCGGGACTCCTGACAATGAGCAGTTCTTC.

The genes are TRBV7-2 and TRBJ2-1, with TRBD2 matching over 11 bases. CDR1 and CDR2 from the germline V gene are SGHTA and FQGNSA. The CDR3 is made up of 14 amino acids. The V segment lost 5 bases and the J segment 7 bases; nucleotides outside the gene matches: 4. The CDR3 DNA sequence: TGTGCCAGCAGCCCCGGGACTAGCGGAAATGAGCAGTTCTTC. This sequence encodes CASSPGTSGNEQFF.

The chain links TRBV9 to TRBJ2-1, with D tentatively TRBD2 (6 bases). Trimming removed 0 bases at V and 4 bases at J, with 11 bases between. Germline CDR1 SGDLS, CDR2 YYNGEE. CDR3 length equals 15 residues. The CDR3 sequence: CASSVVTSPYNEQFF. The CDR3 DNA is TGTGCCAGCAGCGTAGTCACTAGCCCATACAATGAGCAGTTCTTC.

This clone showed up just a few times. This chain connects TRBV27 to TRBJ1-2; 7 bases line up with TRBD1. Looked up from germline, CDR1 is MNHEY and CDR2 is SMNVEV (reference sequence). The CDR3 has 15 amino acids. Germline trimming cut 5 bases from V and 6 bases from J; bases unmatched to any gene: 12. The CDR3: CASSTRTGTAHGYTF. DNA for the CDR3: TGTGCCAGCAGTACTCGGACCGGGACAGCCCATGGCTACACCTTC.